The rows below give T cell receptor beta chains drawn from one sample of a study of CD8 T cells in ankylosing spondylitis. TCRdb recomputed calls from the 5' RACE reads with MiXCR, one row per CDR3 protein. In the table there are about 240,000 distinct CDR3 sequences, 9.5% to 12% of which are singletons. Sequencing used blood, either unsorted or a sorted T cell fraction (not recorded which). The receptor source for this set is a male donor with ankylosing spondylitis or in good health (not recorded which). Both conserved end residues are part of each CDR3. The D gene is left open where the match is weak. Clone size is shown for a subset of rows, as once, few, many or a class of expanded clone.

CDR3 length	D gene	V gene	clone size	J gene	CDR3 protein	CDR3 DNA
16	NA	TRBV24-1	many	TRBJ2-3	CATSDLGTFKTDTQYF	TGTGCCACCAGTGATTTGGGGACCTTTAAGACAGATACGCAGTATTTT
13	NA	TRBV7-8	many	TRBJ2-7	CASSPRRVVEQYF	TGTGCCAGCAGCCCGAGGCGGGTCGTCGAGCAGTACTTC
14	NA	TRBV3-1	few	TRBJ2-7	CASSPTPGPYEQYF	TGTGCCAGCAGCCCCACCCCGGGGCCCTACGAGCAGTACTTC
13	TRBD1	TRBV5-1	many	TRBJ1-6	CADPGQVYSPLHF	TGCGCCGACCCGGGACAGGTATATTCACCCCTCCACTTT
17	NA	TRBV27	few	TRBJ1-5	CASSPHSDSYSNQPQHF	TGTGCCAGCAGTCCTCACTCTGACAGCTATAGCAATCAGCCCCAGCATTTT
14	TRBD1	TRBV5-7	few	TRBJ1-2	CASSTGTGGDDYTF	TGTGCCAGCAGCACCGGGACAGGGGGCGATGACTACACCTTC
14	NA	TRBV10-3	many	TRBJ2-2	CATGWERLTGELFF	TGTGCCACCGGGTGGGAGAGATTAACCGGGGAGCTGTTTTTT
16	NA	TRBV7-9	NA	TRBJ2-7	CASNFFTNTLGYEQYF	TGTGCCAGCAACTTTTTCACTAATACTCTCGGCTACGAGCAGTACTTC
12	TRBD1	TRBV9	few	TRBJ1-1	CASSPRTGEAFF	TGTGCCAGCAGCCCGAGGACAGGAGAAGCTTTCTTT
16	TRBD2	TRBV27	many	TRBJ2-3	CASSPAGAGGTDTQYF	TGTGCCAGCAGTCCCGCCGGAGCGGGGGGCACAGATACGCAGTATTTT
16	NA	TRBV29-1	many	TRBJ1-1	CSVARYSQTARVEAFF	TGCAGCGTCGCCCGATATAGCCAGACAGCCAGGGTGGAAGCTTTCTTT
16	TRBD1	TRBV5-1	many	TRBJ2-1	CASSSRQGVPYNEQFF	TGCGCCAGCAGCTCAAGACAGGGGGTCCCCTACAATGAGCAGTTCTTC
13	NA	TRBV5-1	many	TRBJ1-1	CASSLVLGTEAFF	TGCGCCAGCAGCTTGGTACTGGGGACTGAAGCTTTCTTT
15	NA	TRBV3-1	many	TRBJ2-1	CASSPATSGAREQFF	TGTGCCAGCAGCCCTGCGACTAGTGGGGCTCGTGAGCAGTTCTTC
13	NA	TRBV9	NA	TRBJ2-1	CASSVGVGNEQFF	TGTGCCAGCAGCGTAGGTGTGGGGAATGAGCAGTTCTTC
17	TRBD2	TRBV3-1	NA	TRBJ2-3	CACSQGYGAGGTDTQYF	TGTGCCTGCAGCCAAGGATACGGCGCGGGGGGCACAGATACGCAGTATTTC